Below, 32 T cell receptor beta chains from the same sample are listed, as sequenced in a study of cytomegalovirus exposure and HLA in healthy donors. Primers: 60 Vbeta forward and 13 Jbeta reverse. Sequencing used immunoSEQ multiplex PCR; TCRdb keeps in-frame clones, though not all of them. This sample has about 96,000 clones, with roughly 79% found just once. Sample: PBMCs. The receptors were gathered from a woman in her sixties or seventies in good health and CMV-seropositive.

The table lists this clone with a few counts. CDR3 sequence: CASSTSGDAYEQYF. CDR3 sequence (DNA): TGCGCCAGCAGCACTAGCGGGGACGCCTACGAGCAGTACTTC. The gene calls are TRBV5-1 and TRBJ2-7; 10 positions agree with TRBD2. Germline V CDR1 and CDR2: SGHRS, YFSETQ. Trimming removed 4 bases from V and 2 bases from J; junction bases left unmatched: 3. This CDR3 is built from 14 residues.

Points on this clone: One junction end disagrees with the germline gene, perhaps due to a read error. The chain employs TRBV5-1 and TRBJ2-7, with TRBD2 as a possible D gene (5 bases). This CDR3 has 14 amino acids. The germline gives CDR1 SGHRS, CDR2 YFSETQ. CDR3 nucleotides: TGCGCCAGCAGCAAATCCGCTAGCTCCTACGAGCGGTACTTC. It yields the protein CASSKSASSYERYF.

The rearrangement links TRBV29-1 to TRBJ2-1, with 7 bases lining up with TRBD1. Germline CDR1 and CDR2: SQVTM and ANQGSEA. V lost 7 bases, J lost 4 bases, and 16 bases stayed unmatched. The CDR3 contains 16 residues. The CDR3 nucleotides are TGCAGCGCACCGGGACAGACTTTTAGTTATTACAATGAGCAGTTCTTC. This gives the protein CSAPGQTFSYYNEQFF.

The rearrangement links TRBV11-2 to TRBJ2-7; D uncertain. This CDR3 is 13 amino acids long. The germline CDR1 and CDR2 sequences are SGHAT and FQNNGV. V lost 8 bases and J 3 bases, leaving 14 bases between the germline ends. CDR3 protein: CASVIESGYEQYF. The CDR3 DNA reads TGTGCCAGCGTCATCGAGTCGGGCTACGAGCAGTACTTC.

V usage is TRBV11-3 and J usage is TRBJ2-5, with unresolved D. V lost 1 base and J 2 bases, leaving 5 bases between the germline ends. The CDR3 extends over 13 amino acids. Germline CDR1 reads SGHNT; CDR2 reads YENEEA. The CDR3 reads CASSLAQQETQYF. The CDR3 DNA follows: TGTGCCAGCAGCTTAGCACAGCAAGAGACCCAGTACTTC.

The chain links TRBV28 to TRBJ1-1; 9 bases fit TRBD1. J gave up 5 bases and V 5 bases, and 6 bases lay outside the gene matches. Germline V gene data show CDR1 as MDHEN and CDR2 as SYDVKM. CDR3 length: 14 amino acids. This CDR3 is CASSPGDRVTEAFF. CDR3 DNA: TGTGCCAGCAGTCCGGGGGACAGGGTTACTGAAGCTTTCTTT.

The V and J genes are TRBV28 and TRBJ1-5; TRBD1 might be the D (5 bases). Germline lookup yields CDR1 MDHEN and CDR2 SYDVKM. V lost 6 bases and J 0 bases, leaving 27 bases between the germline ends. The CDR3 sequence is 20 residues long. The CDR3 DNA reads as TGTGCCAGCAGCCCTCCCCCGGGGGGGAAACCGACCTCTAGCAATCAGCCCCAGCATTTT. This sequence encodes CASSPPPGGKPTSSNQPQHF.

The chain employs TRBV27 and TRBJ1-5; TRBD1 agrees at 10 bases. The CDR3 length is 15 residues. CDR1 and CDR2 from the germline V gene are MNHEY and SMNVEV (reference sequence). Unmatched junction bases numbered 4, after V lost 6 bases and J lost 2 bases. Here the CDR3 reads CASRPGQGGNQPQHF. The CDR3 nucleotides are TGTGCCAGCAGACCCGGACAGGGGGGCAATCAGCCCCAGCATTTT.

This sequence joins TRBV5-1 and TRBJ1-5; 9 nucleotides match TRBD1. With V trimmed by 1 base and J by 7 bases, 6 bases remained unmatched. The CDR3 length is 15 residues. Germline V gives CDR1 SGHRS, CDR2 YFSETQ. The CDR3 region is CASSLTGQGGQPQHF. The CDR3 bases are TGCGCCAGCAGCTTGACGGGACAGGGAGGGCAGCCCCAGCATTTT.

J is TRBJ1-3 and V is TRBV5-1, with D perhaps TRBD1 (6 bases). CDR3 length: 15 residues. Per germline, CDR1 SGHRS and CDR2 YFSETQ. Trimming left V 5 bases short and J 2 bases short, with 14 bases between. The CDR3 DNA sequence: TGCGCCAGCAGGCTGACCAGGGGCCCTGGAAACACCATATATTTT. It codes for CASRLTRGPGNTIYF.

The rearrangement links TRBV10-3 to TRBJ2-2; TRBD2 matches 14 bases. The CDR3 sequence is 15 residues long. Germline V gives CDR1 ENHRY, CDR2 SYGVKD. Trimming cost V 10 bases and J 4 bases; bases outside gene matches: 5. The CDR3 DNA reads as TGTGCCACCCGCGGGACTAGCGGGAGCACCGGGGAGCTGTTTTTT. Translated: CATRGTSGSTGELFF.

This chain connects TRBV21-1 to TRBJ2-3; the table's D call of TRBD2 was not tested on the DNA. TRBV21-1 is a pseudogene locus. The CDR3 totals 21 residues. DNA of the CDR3: TGTGCCAGCAGCGCAAACTGCGGGACTAGCGGATTTACCTTTAGCACAGATACGCAGTATTTT. It encodes CASSANCGTSGFTFSTDTQYF.

This rearrangement joins TRBV10-3 to TRBJ2-4, with D perhaps matching TRBD1 (6 bases). Trimming took off 0 bases at V and 0 bases at J, with 15 bases between the two ends. Germline values: CDR1 ENHRY, CDR2 SYGVKD. There are 18 residues in the CDR3. CDR3 sequence reads: CAISESTTGQLAKNIQYF. CDR3 DNA: TGTGCCATCAGTGAGTCGACGACAGGCCAACTAGCCAAAAACATTCAGTACTTC.

This sequence joins TRBV6-1 and TRBJ2-1; 12 nucleotides align to TRBD2. This CDR3 has 15 residues. Trimming removed 6 bases from V and 5 bases from J; junction bases left unmatched: 5. Germline V gene sequence: CDR1 MNHNS, CDR2 SASEGT. CDR3 DNA sequence: TGTGCCAGCAGCCTAGGACTAGCGGGAAACAATGAGCAGTTCTTC. Its translation: CASSLGLAGNNEQFF.

V and J are TRBV5-1 and TRBJ2-2, with TRBD2 matching 11 bases. V shed 3 bases, J shed 12 bases, and the junction held 7 bases outside the gene matches. This CDR3 is 14 amino acids long. Germline lookup yields CDR1 SGHRS and CDR2 YFSETQ. The CDR3 DNA follows: TGCGCCAGCAGCTCGGGACTAGCGGTAGAGCAGCTGTTTTTT. Encoded protein: CASSSGLAVEQLFF.

This CDR3 reads CASSLGLAGGNEQFF. CDR3 in DNA: TGCGCCAGCAGCTTGGGGCTAGCGGGAGGCAATGAGCAGTTCTTC. The chain uses TRBV5-1 and TRBJ2-1; TRBD2 matches at 11 bases. Germline V CDR1 and CDR2: SGHRS, YFSETQ. Germline trimming cut 0 bases from V and 6 bases from J; bases unmatched to any gene: 2. This CDR3 is built from 15 residues.

The genes are TRBV28 and TRBJ2-1, with D maybe TRBD2 (7 bases). There are 15 residues in the CDR3. V dropped 10 bases and J dropped 0 bases, with 16 bases sitting between them. Germline CDR1 is MDHEN and CDR2 is SYDVKM. CDR3 in DNA: TGTGCCATCCAGACGGGGGGCCGCTCCTACAATGAGCAGTTCTTC. This encodes CAIQTGGRSYNEQFF.

This clone was picked up one time. The chain has TRBV10-3 and TRBJ1-4, with 10 bases matching TRBD1. CDR1 and CDR2 (germline): ENHRY, SYGVKD. The ends lost 3 bases at V and 8 bases at J; junction bases unmatched: 3. This CDR3 spans 14 amino acids. The CDR3 loop is CAISDGTGEEKLFF. In nucleotides, the CDR3 is TGTGCCATCAGTGACGGGACAGGGGAAGAAAAACTGTTTTTT.

V usage is TRBV27 and J usage is TRBJ2-7, with 8 bases lining up with TRBD2. The CDR3 is made up of 15 amino acids. Per germline, CDR1 MNHEY and CDR2 SMNVEV (reference sequence). Trimming cost V 1 base and J 3 bases; bases outside gene matches: 5. CDR3 amino acids: CASSLWAGGGYEQYF. The CDR3, as DNA: TGTGCCAGCAGTTTATGGGCGGGGGGCGGCTACGAGCAGTACTTC.

The CDR3 reads CASAVQGRRETQYF. CDR3 DNA: TGTGCTAGTGCCGTACAGGGGCGTCGAGAGACCCAGTACTTC. V usage is TRBV12-5 and J usage is TRBJ2-5, with 7 nucleotides matching TRBD1. The CDR3 consists of 14 residues. Germline V CDR1 and CDR2: LGHNT, FRNRAP. V shed 7 bases and J 4 bases; nucleotides not matched to a gene: 9.

The V call is TRBV27, the J call TRBJ2-1; 12 bases fit TRBD2. V trimming: 6 bases; J trimming: 8 bases; junction bases outside the gene matches: 8. Germline-derived CDR1 and CDR2 are MNHEY and SMNVEV (reference sequence). This CDR3 is built from 15 residues. DNA for the CDR3: TGTGCCAGCAGCTTCACTAGCGGGAGGCAAGATGAGCAGTTCTTC. Translated, it gives CASSFTSGRQDEQFF.

Points on this clone: This sample also contains other DNA sequences that code for the same CDR3. The rearrangement links TRBV9 to TRBJ1-3; D unclear. This CDR3 spans 14 amino acids. The germline CDR1 and CDR2 sequences are SGDLS and YYNGEE. Between the trimmed V and J ends, which lost 0 bases and 1 base, there was a span of 5 bases. DNA for the CDR3: TGTGCCAGCAGCGTAGCCGGGTCTGGAAACACCATATATTTT. Amino acids: CASSVAGSGNTIYF.

The sample holds a few counts of this clone. The CDR3 coding sequence is TGTGCCAGCAGCCAAGACCGCGCGGGGCTTCGCCAAGAGACCCAGTACTTC. Protein product: CASSQDRAGLRQETQYF. This sequence joins TRBV14 and TRBJ2-5, with D maybe TRBD2 (6 bases). This CDR3 is 17 amino acids long. The ends were cut back, 0 bases at V and 1 base at J, with 15 bases in the middle. Per germline, CDR1 SGHDN and CDR2 FVKESK.

The chain employs TRBV28 and TRBJ1-6; 9 bases match TRBD1. J gave up 9 bases and V 4 bases, and 4 bases lay outside the gene matches. This CDR3 spans 14 amino acids. The germline gives CDR1 MDHEN, CDR2 SYDVKM. The CDR3 region is CASSSGTGFSPLHF. The CDR3 nucleotides are TGTGCCAGCAGTTCCGGGACAGGGTTTTCACCCCTCCACTTT.

The V and J genes are TRBV6-6 and TRBJ1-4; D is undetermined. Per the germline V gene, CDR1 is MNHNY and CDR2 is SVGAGI (reference sequence). The CDR3 extends over 16 amino acids. Deletions cut 7 bases from V and 10 bases from J, with 25 bases between. CDR3 loop: CASNSGRAEGLAKLFF. The CDR3 bases are TGTGCCAGCAACTCCGGACGGGCCGAGGGCCTGGCAAAACTGTTTTTT.

The sample holds a few counts of this clone. The chain has TRBV15 and TRBJ1-5; TRBD1 might be the D (6 bases). Per the germline V gene, CDR1 is LNHNV and CDR2 is YYDKDF (reference sequence). The CDR3 covers 16 residues. V was shortened by 1 base and J by 9 bases, with 19 bases between the two germline ends. In DNA, the CDR3 is TGTGCCACCAGCAGAGGGGACACGGGTCCGGGGGGGCCCCAGCATTTT. Amino acids: CATSRGDTGPGGPQHF.

This rearrangement joins TRBV4-3 to TRBJ2-3, with 7 positions matching TRBD1. V shed 1 base and J 4 bases; nucleotides not matched to a gene: 11. The CDR3 consists of 17 residues. Germline loops: CDR1 LGHNA, CDR2 YSLEER. The CDR3 region has the DNA TGCGCCAGCAGCCAAGGTGGAGCGACAGGGTCTGCAGATACGCAGTATTTT. Protein: CASSQGGATGSADTQYF.

The chain couples TRBV2 to TRBJ2-3; TRBD1 is a possible D gene (6 bases). V lost 6 bases to trimming and J lost 0 bases, with 10 bases between them. Germline CDR1 reads SNHLY; CDR2 reads FYNNEI. The CDR3 is 14 residues long. The CDR3, as DNA: TGTGCCAGCAGAAATCAGGGGAGCACAGATACGCAGTATTTT. Protein product: CASRNQGSTDTQYF.

The chain employs TRBV10-3 and TRBJ2-1, with a tentative D call TRBD1 (6 bases). The V and J ends lost 5 bases and 6 bases respectively, with 17 bases between them. Germline V gives CDR1 ENHRY, CDR2 SYGVKD. CDR3 size: 15 residues. As DNA, the CDR3 is TGTGCCATCAGTCCCCGGGACGGGACATTCAATGAGCAGTTCTTC. Translated, it gives CAISPRDGTFNEQFF.

The chain employs TRBV16 and TRBJ2-7, with 8 bases matching TRBD1. CDR3 length: 15 residues. Germline lookup yields CDR1 KGHSY and CDR2 FQNENV. J lost 5 bases, V lost 2 bases, and 8 bases had no gene match. The CDR3 DNA reads TGTGCCAGCAGCCAAGCTAGGGGGACAGGCCACGAGCAGTACTTC. Amino acids: CASSQARGTGHEQYF.

The J gene is TRBJ1-3, the V gene TRBV18, with D tentatively TRBD1 (5 bases). V dropped 3 bases and J dropped 0 bases, with 12 bases sitting between them. This CDR3 has 16 residues. Germline V CDR1 and CDR2: KGHSH, LQKENI. The CDR3 DNA reads TGTGCCAGCTCACCGGCTGACAGCAGCTCTGGAAACACCATATATTTT. Protein: CASSPADSSSGNTIYF.

The J gene is TRBJ1-4, the V gene TRBV28, with 8 bases matching TRBD1. This CDR3 contains 17 residues. After removal of 0 bases from V and 0 bases from J, the junction contained 3 bases not matched to a gene. In germline, CDR1 is MDHEN, CDR2 SYDVKM. The CDR3 spells CASSLWTGESTNEKLFF. The CDR3 DNA follows: TGTGCCAGCAGTTTATGGACAGGGGAGTCAACTAATGAAAAACTGTTTTTT.